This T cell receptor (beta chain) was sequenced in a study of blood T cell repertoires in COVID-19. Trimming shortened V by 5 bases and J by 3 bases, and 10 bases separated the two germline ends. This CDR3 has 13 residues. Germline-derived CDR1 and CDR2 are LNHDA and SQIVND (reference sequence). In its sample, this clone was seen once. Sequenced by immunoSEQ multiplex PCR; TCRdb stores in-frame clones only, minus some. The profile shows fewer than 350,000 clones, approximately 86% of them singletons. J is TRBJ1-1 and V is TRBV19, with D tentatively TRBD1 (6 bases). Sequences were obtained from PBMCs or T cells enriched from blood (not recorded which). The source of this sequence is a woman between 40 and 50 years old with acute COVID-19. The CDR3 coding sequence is TGTGCCAGTAGTCCGCGACAGGACACTGAAGCTTTCTTT. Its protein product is CASSPRQDTEAFF.